This T cell receptor (beta chain) stems from a study of blood T cell repertoires in COVID-19. Across the study: Material from acute and convalescent COVID-19 was sourced from the United States, Italy and Spain. Sources were T cells, B-cell-depleted T cells, or PBMCs; the material itself was cDNA or gDNA.

CDR1 is SGHRS and CDR2 is YFSETQ in the germline V gene. V was pared by 2 bases and J by 1 base, with 9 bases between. The CDR3 contains 14 residues. The protocol was immunoSEQ multiplex PCR, while the TCRdb copy is restricted to in-frame clones and leaves out a portion. The table has tens of thousands of clones, 87% seen once. The source of this sequence is a woman aged 50 to 65 with active or convalescent COVID-19. The chain links TRBV5-1 to TRBJ1-1; D is undetermined. Sequencing input: peripheral blood. CDR3 in DNA: TGCGCCAGCAGCTTATGGTCGGGGAACACTGAAGCTTTCTTT. It yields the protein CASSLWSGNTEAFF.